Following are 11 T cell receptor beta chains from one sample sequenced in a study of cytomegalovirus exposure and HLA in healthy donors. The PCR was carried out with 60 Vbeta primers and 13 Jbeta primers. Clones were read by immunoSEQ multiplex PCR, and TCRdb kept only the in-frame ones, dropping some. The sample records a few hundred thousand clones, 70% to 80% being singletons. Sequenced: PBMCs. The receptors derive from a woman aged 25 to 39 in good health and CMV-seronegative.

The genes are TRBV4-1 and TRBJ1-2; the D gene is possibly TRBD1 (5 bases). The CDR3 runs 19 residues. V was cut by 0 bases and J by 1 base, with 21 bases left in between. Germline V gene lookup returns CDR1 MGHRA and CDR2 YSYEKL. The CDR3 reads CASSQDPHIDSVINYGYTF. DNA for the CDR3: TGCGCCAGCAGCCAAGATCCCCACATCGACAGCGTCATTAACTATGGCTACACCTTC.

This rearrangement joins TRBV5-1 to TRBJ1-2; TRBD1 might be the D (6 bases). Germline CDR1 and CDR2: SGHRS and YFSETQ. The CDR3 consists of 15 residues. V was cut by 0 bases and J by 2 bases, with 11 bases left in between. The CDR3 nucleotides are TGCGCCAGCAGCTTGGTTACAGGGAACAACTATGGCTACACCTTC. This translates into CASSLVTGNNYGYTF. The full variable domain, its missing parts supplied by reference TRBV5-1 and TRBJ1-2, is KAGVTQTPRYLIKTRGQQVTLSCSPISGHRSVSWYQQTPGQGLQFLFEYFSETQRNKGNFPGRFSGRQFSNSRSEMNVSTLELGDSALYLCASSLVTGNNYGYTFGSGTRLTVV.

A few counts support this clone. The CDR3 sequence is CASSPSGGNNEQFF. For the CDR3, the DNA is TGTGCCAGTAGTCCCAGCGGGGGCAACAATGAGCAGTTCTTC. The chain joins TRBV19 to TRBJ2-1; 8 nucleotides agree with TRBD2. Per germline, CDR1 LNHDA and CDR2 SQIVND (reference sequence). V lost 5 bases, J lost 5 bases, and 5 bases stayed unmatched. This CDR3 contains 14 residues.

The gene calls are TRBV7-6 and TRBJ1-4, with D maybe TRBD1 (5 bases). The CDR3 has 14 residues. V was clipped by 1 base and J by 8 bases, with 11 bases between them. CDR1 and CDR2 (germline): SGHVS, FNYEAQ. CDR3 DNA sequence: TGTGCCAGCAGCTTAGTCTCGGGGGACGAAAAACTGTTTTTT. Translation gives CASSLVSGDEKLFF.

The gene calls are TRBV9 and TRBJ1-1; a weak D match, TRBD1 (5 bases). From germline, CDR1 is SGDLS and CDR2 YYNGEE. Trimming took off 0 bases at V and 4 bases at J, with 10 bases between the two ends. This CDR3 is built from 14 residues. CDR3 amino acids: CASSVGEGLTEAFF. CDR3 DNA: TGTGCCAGCAGCGTAGGGGAGGGGCTCACTGAAGCTTTCTTT.

V is TRBV5-5 and J is TRBJ1-6, with 8 bases matching TRBD1. V was pared by 4 bases and J by 2 bases, with 2 bases of the junction left unmatched. This CDR3 spans 15 amino acids. CDR1 is SGHKS and CDR2 is YYEKEE in the germline V gene (reference sequence). Here the CDR3 reads CASSQGATYNSPLHF. The CDR3, as DNA: TGTGCCAGCAGCCAGGGGGCTACCTATAATTCACCCCTCCACTTT. Filled out from reference TRBV5-5 and TRBJ1-6, the complete variable domain reads DAGVTQSPTHLIKTRGQQVTLRCSPISGHKSVSWYQQVLGQGPQFIFQYYEKEERGRGNFPDRFSARQFPNYSSELNVNALLLGDSALYLCASSQGATYNSPLHFGNGTRLTVT.

This clone occurred a few times. V and J are TRBV6-6 and TRBJ1-1; TRBD1 agrees at 7 bases. The germline CDR1 and CDR2 sequences are MNHNY and SVGAGI (reference sequence). This CDR3 is 14 amino acids long. The V segment lost 2 bases and the J segment 2 bases; nucleotides outside the gene matches: 2. CDR3 sequence (DNA): TGTGCCAGCAGTTACGGGACAGAAAACACTGAAGCTTTCTTT. It yields the protein CASSYGTENTEAFF.

The table lists this clone with a count of one. The chain joins TRBV5-6 to TRBJ1-4, with D perhaps TRBD1 (5 bases). The CDR3 contains 14 residues. V was pared by 3 bases and J by 6 bases, with 12 bases between. Germline CDR1 and CDR2: SGHDT and YYEEEE. The CDR3, as DNA: TGTGCCAGCAGCTCTATCGGCAGGGATGAAAAACTGTTTTTT. This codes for CASSSIGRDEKLFF.

The rearrangement links TRBV4-1 to TRBJ2-1; 11 nucleotides align to TRBD2. Germline CDR1 MGHRA, CDR2 YSYEKL. The CDR3 covers 18 residues. The junction had 10 bases not matched to a gene; V was cut back by 1 base and J by 5 bases. In DNA, the CDR3 is TGCGCCAGCAGCCAAGGGGCTAGCGGGAGGAGGGTTAACAATGAGCAGTTCTTC. Translated, it gives CASSQGASGRRVNNEQFF.

The chain is built from TRBV18 and TRBJ1-2; D perhaps matches TRBD1 (5 bases). The germline V gene encodes CDR1 KGHSH and CDR2 LQKENI. Trimming took 3 bases from V and 4 from J, leaving 9 bases between them. The length of the CDR3 is 13 residues. CDR3 region: CASSPDTSYGYTF. DNA for the CDR3: TGTGCCAGCTCACCGGACACCTCCTATGGCTACACCTTC.

This chain uses TRBV9 with TRBJ2-7; TRBD1 agrees at 8 bases. V was pared by 3 bases and J by 4 bases, with 6 bases of the junction left unmatched. Germline-derived CDR1 and CDR2 are SGDLS and YYNGEE. The CDR3 totals 14 residues. The CDR3 loop reads CASSETQGAYEQYF. As DNA, the CDR3 is TGTGCCAGCAGCGAAACGCAGGGGGCATACGAGCAGTACTTC.